The present T cell receptor (beta chain) was sequenced within a study of cytomegalovirus exposure and HLA in healthy donors (dated by TCRdb to the late 2010s). Regarding the research as a whole: According to an earlier analysis of 450 to 650 of the donors, about 179 million T cells yielded 117 million unique TCR beta sequences and approximately 280 Gb of sequence data. The number of typed donors differed by locus: about 629-640 for A, B, C, DRB1 and DQB1; 500 to 550 for DQA1; 606 for DPA1; and approximately 450 for DPB1. In a later analysis, previously published TCR beta repertoires from 600 to 850 donors were re-analyzed and high-resolution HLA genotyping was added so that TCR occurrence patterns could be studied. The genetic ancestry cluster associated with self-reported Caucasian donors included 81% of the roughly 400 genotyped donors. Approximately 330 gigabases of sequencing data and roughly 81 million unique TCR sequences made up an early release that covered 500 to 700 HLA-typed donors. A few DR-DQ haplotypes were treated as single units for association and clustering because of strong linkage in the cohort. The study aimed to test whether signatures of past pathogen exposure could be identified by cataloging public T cell receptors. Genome-wide SNP genotypes for about 65% of the roughly 670 donors were used in a later genetic analysis, which treated that subset as a discovery cohort. Donor age, sex, ethnicity and CMV serostatus were compiled alongside the repertoire data. Rather than drawing on any new phenotypic data, the later analysis identified candidate immune exposures from TCR beta sequences and the way those sequences occurred across donors. All discovery cohort repertoires had been generated using a single sequencing platform. In addition to the first cohort of around 670 subjects, a separate validation cohort of 120 different subjects was used. Using immunosequencing, the study profiled T cell repertoires from about 650 subjects and related those repertoires to cytomegalovirus serostatus. An earlier analysis of 500 to 650 of the donors applied high-throughput TCR beta sequencing to assess whether each TCR beta V gene segment acted as functional or pseudogenic. High-throughput TCR immunosequencing, statistical association of individual TCRs with disease status, and machine learning were combined to predict cytomegalovirus infection status. Class I and class II HLA loci were covered by the typing at four-digit resolution. Among 300 to 500 genotyped donors of the cohort, an average of about 220,000 unique TCR beta nucleotide sequences was sequenced per donor, of which about 19% were non-productive. Broad study findings and their caveats: A further reported finding was that TCR beta sequences accurately predicted the HLA-A and HLA-B alleles for most subjects in the first cohort. V-gene and J-gene trimming of TCR beta chains was associated with a missense DCLRE1C variant in a later genetic analysis, and the association was replicated in an independent cohort. In a later analysis, TCR association rates were found to vary across HLA loci, with the most associated TCRs seen for DRB1 alleles and the fewest for HLA-C alleles. At a false discovery rate of 0.05, a later analysis linked about 16,000 TCR beta sequences to specific HLA alleles. Because HLA typing was unavailable for some donors at each locus, only the typed subset was used in association tests. While some public TCRs were present in many individuals, most TCR sequences turned up only very rarely across donors. Several of the top co-occurrence clusters appeared to be linked to parvovirus B19, influenza, CMV and Epstein-Barr virus, according to a later analysis. A total of about 180 TCR beta chains were listed by the study as associated with cytomegalovirus. Broadly in line with IMGT annotations, most TCR beta V segments showed up in productive rearrangements about 90% or about 30% of the time in an earlier analysis of 450 to 600 of the donors. In a later analysis, most CMV-associated TCR beta chains were found to appear HLA-restricted, with HLA associations seemingly driven largely by CMV exposure. Correlated functional status among segregating V segments might be attributable to linkage disequilibrium, but an unknown experimental factor could not be ruled out. Sequencing depth was assumed to be roughly uniform across donors in the presence/absence analyses, though that assumption may not hold. In vitro tests confirmed that a few of the cytomegalovirus-associated TCR beta chains recognize cytomegalovirus antigens. Because counts were too low, around 18 rarely observed V segments, including chromosome 9 orphons, were left out of the earlier analysis of roughly 600 of the donors. Compared with the 666-donor mean, donors in an Asian-associated ancestry cluster had fewer N-insertions in productive TCRs, according to a later genetic analysis. CMV serostatus was the only immune exposure information available for the cohort. In both the original and validation cohorts, the classifier was reported to diagnose cytomegalovirus status with high specificity and sensitivity. It was suggested by the authors that the approach could potentially be generalized to other disease states and immunological phenotypes. Some IMGT-functional V segments, including TRBV6-2 and TRBV6-3, could not be distinguished by the 87-base-pair reads and were therefore excluded. In a later analysis, HLA-associated TCR beta chains were found to be more clonally expanded and to have lower generation probabilities than equally common non-associated chains. Only TCR beta chains were sequenced in this cohort, and the absence of alpha or paired-chain data limited detectable features. When HLA alleles, especially DR and DQ, strongly co-occurred, TCR associations were difficult to assign to individual alleles. The sequencing pipeline was judged likely to have produced a cluster of highly shared sequence variants as a technical artifact.

In total, over 600 healthy bone marrow donors made up the cohort. Cohort members were all nominally healthy when sampled, although unrecorded immune exposures were likely present. The donor tested CMV seropositive and was one of the 289 seropositive cohort members. Each donor provided a peripheral blood sample, and peripheral blood mononuclear cells were used for TCR beta sequencing. Genomic DNA extraction from the blood cell samples was performed with the Qiagen DNeasy Blood Extraction Kit. Worth noting for this clone: What antigen it recognizes has not been identified. Base quality data are lacking; no much larger clone is found one base away.

Libraries were built with the immunoSEQ multiplex PCR assay. For the multiplex PCR, a mixture combining 60 forward primers for TCR Vbeta segments and 13 reverse primers for TCR Jbeta segments was used. The CDR3 region of rearranged TCR beta genes was amplified from genomic DNA with a multiplex PCR assay. Amplified TCR beta libraries were sequenced as 87-base-pair reads on the Illumina HiSeq System. Per the authors' processing: A later analysis counted about 80 million unique TCR beta chains across the 550 to 750 repertoires, and around 9.9 million of these chains were shared by at least two donors. Raw reads were error-corrected and collapsed into unique sequences by a nearest-neighbor algorithm in which closely related sequences were merged to remove PCR and sequencing errors. Alignment of CDR3 sequences to IMGT reference sequences was used to assign V, D and J gene segments. For a sequence to be retained, a match of at least six nucleotides to both a V gene segment and a J gene segment was required. Rearrangements were classified as productive when the CDR3 lacked stop codons and remained in frame with V and J, and all other rearrangements were classified as non-productive. CDR3 was defined according to IMGT convention as the region running from the second conserved V-encoded cysteine to the conserved J-encoded phenylalanine. The earlier analysis of 587 of the donors excluded any sequence lacking an unambiguous match to a single V gene segment. In an earlier analysis of a few hundred of the donors, V segments were called functional above 56.7% productive rearrangements and were called segregating when the between-donor standard deviation exceeded 5%. To diagnose cytomegalovirus status from the catalog of TCR beta chain sequences, a statistical classification framework was built. A later analysis assigned V and J genes by comparing TCR nucleotide sequences with IMGT/GENE-DB human TR gene sequences. The TCRdist pipeline was used in a later analysis to assign CDR3 sequences and most-parsimonious VDJ recombination scenarios. In a later analysis, every TCR beta chain was defined by the combination of its CDR3 amino acid sequence and its V-gene family, and reads without a unique V-gene family were dropped. In a later analysis, fewer than 650 highly shared, low-generation-probability nucleotide sequences were removed to address suspected cross-contamination and a sequencing artifact. In a later analysis, a clonal expansion index for each public chain was calculated from normalized within-repertoire ranks of inferred template counts. A later analysis computed generation probabilities with a VDJ recombination model fitted to out-of-frame rearrangements, and checked the results against IGoR. In a later analysis, TCR-TCR, TCR-HLA and TCR-CMV co-occurrence was scored with hypergeometric tests, and a repertoire-size bias correction was applied to TCR pairs. False discovery rates were estimated in a later analysis by permuting HLA or CMV assignments 20 times. In a later analysis, co-occurring TCRs were grouped using DBSCAN, and TCRdist sequence similarity was added for clustering within HLA-allele-positive subsets. Repertoires with fewer than 30,000 or more than 120,000 public chains were left out of co-occurrence clustering, as were five repertoires with anomalous nucleotide sharing. In its TCRdb copy, this immuneACCESS table keeps in-frame sequences only and misses some clones. Where compared with another copy, unresolved V genes explain less than half of these, and the others have no known cause. V, J and clone size were drawn from that table, and D and trimming were deduced from the DNA. The sample table lists roughly 100,000 clones, roughly four fifths of them with a count of one. Approximately 5.6% of the sample belongs to the ten largest clones.

Trimming leaves V shorter by 2 bases and J shorter by 4 bases, with the junction holding 4 bases beyond the gene matches. From the germline V gene (reference sequence), CDR1 is MNHEY and CDR2 is SMNVEV. From the cysteine through the phenylalanine, the CDR3 covers 16 amino acids. The DNA shown is the 48-base CDR3, in frame from base 1. The receptor chain draws on TRBV27 and TRBJ2-2, and 10 bases in between align with TRBD2. This clonotype was obtained from a woman in her late teens or twenties in good health and CMV-seropositive. Material for sequencing was PBMCs. The nucleotide sequence is given as TGTGCCAGCAGTTTACTAGCGGGAGTAAGCACCGGGGAGCTGTTTTTT. Its protein product is CASSLLAGVSTGELFF.